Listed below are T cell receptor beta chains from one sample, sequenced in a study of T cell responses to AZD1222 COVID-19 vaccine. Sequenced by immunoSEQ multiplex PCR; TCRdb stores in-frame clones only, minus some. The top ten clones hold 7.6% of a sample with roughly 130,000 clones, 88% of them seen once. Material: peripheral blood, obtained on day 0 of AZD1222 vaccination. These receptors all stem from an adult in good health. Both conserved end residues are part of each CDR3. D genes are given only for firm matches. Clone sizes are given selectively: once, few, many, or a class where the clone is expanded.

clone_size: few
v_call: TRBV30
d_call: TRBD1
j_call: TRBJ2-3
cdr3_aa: CACIQGASTDTQYF
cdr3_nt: TGTGCCTGTATACAGGGGGCAAGCACAGATACGCAGTATTTT

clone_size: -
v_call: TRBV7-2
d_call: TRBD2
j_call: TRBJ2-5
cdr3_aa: CASSAQTSGRETQYF
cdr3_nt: TGTGCCAGCAGCGCCCAGACTAGCGGGAGAGAGACCCAGTACTTC

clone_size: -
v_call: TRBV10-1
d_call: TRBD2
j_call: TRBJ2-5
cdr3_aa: CASSEWTSGGQETQYF
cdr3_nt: TGCGCCAGCAGTGAGTGGACTAGCGGAGGACAAGAGACCCAGTACTTC

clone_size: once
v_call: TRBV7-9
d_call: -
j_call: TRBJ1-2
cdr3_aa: CASSLENGAGAF
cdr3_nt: TGTGCCAGCAGCTTAGAGAATGGGGCGGGCGCCTTC

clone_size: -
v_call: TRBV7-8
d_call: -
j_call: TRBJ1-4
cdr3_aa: CASSLAAGVWGKLFF
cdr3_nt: TGTGCCAGCAGCTTAGCAGCGGGGGTTTGGGGAAAACTGTTTTTT

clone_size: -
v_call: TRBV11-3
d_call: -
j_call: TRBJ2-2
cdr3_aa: CASSLRRGSTSGELFF
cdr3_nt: TGTGCCAGCAGCTTACGGCGCGGGTCAACCTCCGGGGAGCTGTTTTTT

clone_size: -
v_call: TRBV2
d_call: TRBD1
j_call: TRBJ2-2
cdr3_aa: CASSGGQFRTGELFF
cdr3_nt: TGTGCCAGCAGTGGGGGACAGTTCCGCACCGGGGAGCTGTTTTTT

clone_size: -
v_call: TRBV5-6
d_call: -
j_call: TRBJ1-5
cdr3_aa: CASSGQAGEPQHF
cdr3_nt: TGTGCCAGCAGCGGACAAGCCGGTGAGCCCCAGCATTTT

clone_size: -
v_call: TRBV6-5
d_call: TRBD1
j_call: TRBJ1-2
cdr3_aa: CASRVAQGANYGYTF
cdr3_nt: TGTGCCAGTCGGGTGGCGCAGGGGGCTAACTATGGCTACACCTTC

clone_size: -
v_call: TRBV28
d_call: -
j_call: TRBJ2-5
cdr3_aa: CASSLGVNRVGETQYF
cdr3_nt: TGTGCCAGCAGTTTAGGAGTGAATAGGGTCGGGGAGACCCAGTACTTC

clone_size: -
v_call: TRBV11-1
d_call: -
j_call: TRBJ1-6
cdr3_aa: CASSLEALSPLHF
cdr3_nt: TGTGCCAGCAGCTTAGAGGCCCTTTCACCCCTCCACTTT

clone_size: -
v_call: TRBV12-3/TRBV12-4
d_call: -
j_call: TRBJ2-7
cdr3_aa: CASSPQGSEQYF
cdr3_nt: TGTGCCAGCAGTCCGCAGGGATCCGAGCAGTACTTC

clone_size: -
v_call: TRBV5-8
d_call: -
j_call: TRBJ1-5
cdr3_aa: CASSFSHSNQPQHF
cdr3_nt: TGTGCCAGCAGCTTCAGCCATAGCAATCAGCCCCAGCATTTT

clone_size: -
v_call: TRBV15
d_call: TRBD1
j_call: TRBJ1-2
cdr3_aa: CATSRAPDRGGSGYTF
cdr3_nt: TGTGCCACCAGCAGAGCCCCAGACAGGGGAGGAAGTGGCTACACCTTC

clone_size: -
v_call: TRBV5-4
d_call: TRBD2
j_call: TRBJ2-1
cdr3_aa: CASYKGLANTYNEQFF
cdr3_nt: TGTGCCAGCTACAAAGGACTAGCGAACACTTACAATGAGCAGTTCTTC

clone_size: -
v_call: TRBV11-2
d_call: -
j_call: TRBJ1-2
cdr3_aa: CASSYTVANYGYTF
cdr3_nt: TGTGCCAGCAGCTATACTGTTGCCAACTATGGCTACACCTTC